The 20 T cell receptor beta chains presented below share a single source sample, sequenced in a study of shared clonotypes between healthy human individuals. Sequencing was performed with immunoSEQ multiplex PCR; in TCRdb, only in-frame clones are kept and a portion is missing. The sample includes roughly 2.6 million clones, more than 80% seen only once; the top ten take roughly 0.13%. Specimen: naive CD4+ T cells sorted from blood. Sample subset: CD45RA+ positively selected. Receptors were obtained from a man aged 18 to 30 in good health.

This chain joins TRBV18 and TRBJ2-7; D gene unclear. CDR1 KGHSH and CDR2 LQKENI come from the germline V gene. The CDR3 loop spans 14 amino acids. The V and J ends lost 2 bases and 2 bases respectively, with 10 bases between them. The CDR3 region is CASSPNKGPYEQYF. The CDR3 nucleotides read TGTGCCAGCTCACCAAATAAAGGTCCCTACGAGCAGTACTTC. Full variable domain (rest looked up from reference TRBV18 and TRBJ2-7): NAGVMQNPRHLVRRRGQEARLRCSPMKGHSHVYWYRQLPEEGLKFMVYLQKENIIDESGMPKERFSAEFPKEGPSILRIQQVVRGDSAAYFCASSPNKGPYEQYFGPGTRLTVT.

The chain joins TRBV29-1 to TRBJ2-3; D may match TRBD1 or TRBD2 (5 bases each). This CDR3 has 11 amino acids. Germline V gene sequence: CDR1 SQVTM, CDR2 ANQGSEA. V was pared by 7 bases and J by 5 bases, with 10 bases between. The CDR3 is CSDGTRDTQYF. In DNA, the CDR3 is TGCAGCGACGGGACGAGAGATACGCAGTATTTT.

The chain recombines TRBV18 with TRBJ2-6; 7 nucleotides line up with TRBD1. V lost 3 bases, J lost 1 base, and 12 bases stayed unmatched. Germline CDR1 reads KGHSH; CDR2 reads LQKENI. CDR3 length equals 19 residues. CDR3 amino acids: CASSPSGQPIGSGANVLTF. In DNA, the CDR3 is TGTGCCAGCTCACCGTCGGGACAGCCGATTGGATCTGGGGCCAACGTCCTGACTTTC.

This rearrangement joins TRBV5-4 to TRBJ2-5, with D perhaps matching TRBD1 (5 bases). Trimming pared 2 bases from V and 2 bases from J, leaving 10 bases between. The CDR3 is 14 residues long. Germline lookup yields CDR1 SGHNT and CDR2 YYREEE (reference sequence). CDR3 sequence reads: CASSLPTAQETQYF. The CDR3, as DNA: TGTGCCAGCAGCTTACCGACAGCGCAAGAGACCCAGTACTTC.

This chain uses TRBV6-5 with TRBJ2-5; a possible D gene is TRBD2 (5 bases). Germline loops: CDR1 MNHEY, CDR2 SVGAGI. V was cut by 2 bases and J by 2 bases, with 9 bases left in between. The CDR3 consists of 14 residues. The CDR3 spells CASSYAWRQETQYF. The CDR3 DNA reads TGTGCCAGCAGTTACGCGTGGAGGCAAGAGACCCAGTACTTC.

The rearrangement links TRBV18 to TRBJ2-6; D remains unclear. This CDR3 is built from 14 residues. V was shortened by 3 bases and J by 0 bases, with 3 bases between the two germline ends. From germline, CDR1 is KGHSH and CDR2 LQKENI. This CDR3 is CASSPISGANVLTF. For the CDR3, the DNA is TGTGCCAGCTCACCCATCTCTGGGGCCAACGTCCTGACTTTC.

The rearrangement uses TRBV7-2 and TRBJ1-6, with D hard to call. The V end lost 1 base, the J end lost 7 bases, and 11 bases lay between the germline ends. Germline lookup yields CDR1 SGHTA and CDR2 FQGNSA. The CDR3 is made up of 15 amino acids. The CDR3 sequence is CASSLVAVGNSPLHF. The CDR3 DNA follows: TGTGCCAGCAGCTTAGTGGCTGTAGGGAATTCACCCCTCCACTTT.

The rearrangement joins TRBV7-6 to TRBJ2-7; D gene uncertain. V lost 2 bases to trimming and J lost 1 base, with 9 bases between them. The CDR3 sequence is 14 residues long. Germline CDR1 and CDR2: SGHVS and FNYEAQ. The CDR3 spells CASSLLEGSYEQYF. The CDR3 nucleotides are TGTGCCAGCAGCTTATTGGAAGGGTCCTACGAGCAGTACTTC.

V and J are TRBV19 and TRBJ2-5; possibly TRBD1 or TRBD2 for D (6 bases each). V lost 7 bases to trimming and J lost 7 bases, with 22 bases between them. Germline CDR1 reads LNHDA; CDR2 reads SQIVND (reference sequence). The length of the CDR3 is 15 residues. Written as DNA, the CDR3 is TGTGCCAGTAAGGGCCAGGGGACGGGAGCTGGGACCCAGTACTTC. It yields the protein CASKGQGTGAGTQYF.

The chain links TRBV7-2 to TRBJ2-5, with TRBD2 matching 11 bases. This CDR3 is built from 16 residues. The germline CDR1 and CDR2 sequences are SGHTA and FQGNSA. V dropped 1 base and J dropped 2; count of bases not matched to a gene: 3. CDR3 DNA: TGTGCCAGCAGCTTAGTTATAGCGGGAGGGCAAGAGACCCAGTACTTC. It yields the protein CASSLVIAGGQETQYF. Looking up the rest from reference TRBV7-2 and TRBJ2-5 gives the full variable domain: GAGVSQSPSNKVTEKGKDVELRCDPISGHTALYWYRQSLGQGLEFLIYFQGNSAPDKSGLPSDRFSAERTGGSVSTLTIQRTQQEDSAVYLCASSLVIAGGQETQYFGPGTRLLVL.

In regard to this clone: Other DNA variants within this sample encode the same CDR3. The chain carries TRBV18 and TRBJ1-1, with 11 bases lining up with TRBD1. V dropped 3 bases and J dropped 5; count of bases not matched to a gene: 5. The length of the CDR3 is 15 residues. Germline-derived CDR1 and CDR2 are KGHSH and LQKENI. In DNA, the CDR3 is TGTGCCAGCTCACCTTCAGGGACAGGGGGGACTGAAGCTTTCTTT. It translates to CASSPSGTGGTEAFF.

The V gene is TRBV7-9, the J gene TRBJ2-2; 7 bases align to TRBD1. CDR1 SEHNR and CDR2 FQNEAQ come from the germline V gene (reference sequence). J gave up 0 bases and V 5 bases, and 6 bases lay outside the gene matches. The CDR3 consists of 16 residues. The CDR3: CASSTYRGSNTGELFF. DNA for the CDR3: TGTGCCAGCAGCACCTACAGGGGATCGAACACCGGGGAGCTGTTTTTT.

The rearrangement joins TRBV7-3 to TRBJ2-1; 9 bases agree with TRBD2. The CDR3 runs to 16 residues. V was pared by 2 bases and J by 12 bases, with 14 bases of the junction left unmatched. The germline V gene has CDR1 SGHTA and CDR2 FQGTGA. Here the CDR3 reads CASSLGGTSSSMGQFF. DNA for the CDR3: TGTGCCAGCAGCTTAGGTGGGACTAGCTCCTCAATGGGGCAGTTCTTC.

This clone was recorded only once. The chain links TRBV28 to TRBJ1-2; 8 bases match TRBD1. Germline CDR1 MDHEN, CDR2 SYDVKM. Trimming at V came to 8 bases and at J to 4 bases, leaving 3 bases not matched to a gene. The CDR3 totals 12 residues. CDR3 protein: CASGQGAYGYTF. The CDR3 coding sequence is TGTGCCAGCGGACAGGGAGCCTATGGCTACACCTTC.

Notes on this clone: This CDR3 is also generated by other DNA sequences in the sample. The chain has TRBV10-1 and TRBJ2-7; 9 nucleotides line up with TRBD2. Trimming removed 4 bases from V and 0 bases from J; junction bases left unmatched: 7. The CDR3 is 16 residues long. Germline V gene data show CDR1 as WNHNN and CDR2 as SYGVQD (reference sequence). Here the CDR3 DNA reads TGCGCCAGCAGTGGGGAGCTAGCGGGATCCTCCTACGAGCAGTACTTC. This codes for CASSGELAGSSYEQYF.

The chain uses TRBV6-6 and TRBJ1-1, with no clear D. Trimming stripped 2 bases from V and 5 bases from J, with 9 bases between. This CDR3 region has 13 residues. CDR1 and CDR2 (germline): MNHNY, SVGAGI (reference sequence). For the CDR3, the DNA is TGTGCCAGCAGTTACAACTCCCAAACTGAAGCTTTCTTT. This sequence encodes CASSYNSQTEAFF.

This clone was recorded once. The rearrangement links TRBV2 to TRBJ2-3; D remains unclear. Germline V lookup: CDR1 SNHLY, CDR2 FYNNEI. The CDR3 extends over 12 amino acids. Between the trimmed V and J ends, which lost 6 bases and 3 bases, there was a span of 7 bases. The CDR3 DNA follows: TGTGCCAGCAGACCCCAGACAGATACGCAGTATTTT. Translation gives CASRPQTDTQYF.

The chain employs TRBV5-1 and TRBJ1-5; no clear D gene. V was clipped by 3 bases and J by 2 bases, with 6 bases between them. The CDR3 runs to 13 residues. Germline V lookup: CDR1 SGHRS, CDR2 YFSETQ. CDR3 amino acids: CASSSRRNQPQHF. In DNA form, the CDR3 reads TGCGCCAGCAGCTCCCGGCGCAATCAGCCCCAGCATTTT. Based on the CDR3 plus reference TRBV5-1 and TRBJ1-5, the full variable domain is KAGVTQTPRYLIKTRGQQVTLSCSPISGHRSVSWYQQTPGQGLQFLFEYFSETQRNKGNFPGRFSGRQFSNSRSEMNVSTLELGDSALYLCASSSRRNQPQHFGDGTRLSIL.

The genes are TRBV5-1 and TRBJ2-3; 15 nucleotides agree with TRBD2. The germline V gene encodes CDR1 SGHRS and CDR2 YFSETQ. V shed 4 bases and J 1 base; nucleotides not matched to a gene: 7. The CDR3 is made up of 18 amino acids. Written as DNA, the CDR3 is TGCGCCAGCAGCGCTCGGACTAGCGGGAGGGCCGGCACAGATACGCAGTATTTT. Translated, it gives CASSARTSGRAGTDTQYF.

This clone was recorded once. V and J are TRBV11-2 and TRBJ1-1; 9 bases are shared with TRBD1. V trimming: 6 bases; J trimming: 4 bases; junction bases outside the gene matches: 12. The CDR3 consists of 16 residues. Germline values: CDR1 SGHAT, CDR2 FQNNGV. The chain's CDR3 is CASRPRTGERGTEAFF. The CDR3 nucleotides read TGTGCCAGCAGGCCAAGGACAGGGGAAAGAGGCACTGAAGCTTTCTTT.